This T cell receptor (beta chain) was sequenced during a study of blood T cell repertoires in COVID-19 (dated by TCRdb to 2020 to 2022). Study-level background: Samples from collaborators originated in the United States, Italy and Spain and spanned both the acute and convalescent phases of COVID-19. The samples were drawn from the first 160 participants of the ongoing ImmuneRACE study and from 950 to 1,500 subjects provided by 6 global collaborators. Deeply sampled blood TCRbeta repertoires from subjects exposed to, actively infected with, or recovered from COVID-19 were included in the dataset. Where available, HLA class I and class II types were obtained from metadata supplied by the sample provider rather than from assay-based typing. A de-identified subject ID, COVID-19 status, age in years and sex were almost always included in the sample metadata. The repertoires were released in a freely available public database meant as a resource for research on the immune response to SARS-CoV-2. The prospective study material was composed of cDNA or gDNA derived from T cells, B-cell-depleted T cells, or PBMCs.

Broad study findings and their caveats: The amount of clinical and demographic metadata varied by source and participant and was provided uncurated.

According to the germline V gene, CDR1 reads SGHVS and CDR2 reads FQNEAQ. Including the terminal cysteine and phenylalanine, the CDR3 comprises 16 residues. Of all the DNA, just the CDR3 is kept, 48 bases in frame from base 1. Trimming costs V 1 base and J 2 bases, and their ends lie 15 bases apart. With respect to this clone: The antigen it recognizes is unknown. Per-base qualities were not stored, and no clone one base away is much larger.

In the prospective study, participants were roughly 18 to 95 years old, resided in about two dozen geographic areas of the United States, and were enrolled through a virtual design. Cohort assignment in the prospective study relied on participant-reported clinical history from a screening survey and a study questionnaire. Recovered participants in ImmuneRACE Cohort 3 were defined as having two consecutive negative NP/OP PCR tests, clearance from a healthcare professional, or resolution of symptoms. In the prospective study, mobile phlebotomists collected whole blood, serum and a nasopharyngeal or oropharyngeal swab from each participant. Over a roughly 2-month period, participants in the prospective study had the option of providing additional blood draws and questionnaires. Prospective study blood samples were shipped either frozen or at room temperature before DNA extraction. TCRbeta CDR3 regions were amplified from genomic DNA using the immunoSEQ Assay, a bias-controlled multiplex PCR. The original pipeline was this. The number of nucleated cells in each sample was estimated from the amplification of reference gene primers within the assay. To quantify the absolute abundance of each unique TCRbeta CDR3 rearrangement, sequence reads were collapsed and filtered. For each sample, productive Simpson clonality was calculated as the square root of Simpson's diversity index over productive rearrangements. TCRdb took this table from immuneACCESS and kept in-frame rearrangements with V and J called. Such tables lack part of the clones; where checked against another copy, unresolved V genes explain under half of the gap, and the rest is unexplained. D and trimming come from the DNA, and the V and J calls and clone size come from that table. Here the sample has a few hundred thousand clones; roughly 87% occur a single time. 1% of the sample is in the top ten clones.

Rearrangement joined TRBV7-8 to TRBJ2-7; TRBD2 is a weak D gene call, 6 bases matching. This TCR was sampled from a woman aged 30 to 39 who had recovered from COVID-19. The material sequenced was PBMCs or T cells enriched from blood (not recorded which). The nucleotide sequence reads TGTGCCAGCAGCTTAGGCACCTTGGGGGGAACCTACGAGCAGTACTTC. Its product reads: CASSLGTLGGTYEQYF. The CDR3 plus the reference TRBV7-8 and TRBJ2-7 genes for the other parts give the full variable domain: GAGVSQSPRYKVAKRGQDVALRCDPISGHVSLFWYQQALGQGPEFLTYFQNEAQLDKSGLPSDRFFAERPEGSVSTLKIQRTQQEDSAVYLCASSLGTLGGTYEQYFGPGTRLTVT.